Listed below are T cell receptor beta chains from one sample, sequenced in a study of shared clonotypes between healthy human individuals. The method was immunoSEQ multiplex PCR; TCRdb's version includes in-frame clones alone and lacks a portion of them. The data contain hundreds of thousands of clones, around 78% of them seen just once; the ten biggest clones take up more than 10%. The specimen sequenced was PBMCs. The source is a woman in her 40s in good health. Some clones in this sample may be carry-over from other donors' samples. Both conserved end residues are trimmed from each CDR3. Fields, in order: J gene, V gene, CDR3 protein.

J gene: TRBJ2-5; V gene: TRBV9; CDR3 protein: ASSFGLAGQETQY
J gene: TRBJ2-7; V gene: TRBV29-1; CDR3 protein: SVEDSPGQNEQY
J gene: TRBJ1-2; V gene: TRBV5-5; CDR3 protein: ASSFSSSNYGYT
J gene: TRBJ2-5; V gene: TRBV30; CDR3 protein: AWSALRQTQY
J gene: TRBJ2-5; V gene: TRBV11-3; CDR3 protein: ASSLGSRVQGRETQY
J gene: TRBJ1-1; V gene: TRBV19; CDR3 protein: ASSTQSNTEAF
J gene: TRBJ2-1; V gene: TRBV6-1; CDR3 protein: ASSHTRDPLNEQF
J gene: TRBJ2-1; V gene: TRBV29-1; CDR3 protein: SVEATGQYNEQF
J gene: TRBJ1-2; V gene: TRBV30; CDR3 protein: AWNTVYGYT
J gene: TRBJ1-4; V gene: TRBV18; CDR3 protein: ASSPPVQGSEKLF
J gene: TRBJ2-2; V gene: TRBV5-6; CDR3 protein: ASSLAADPYTGELF
J gene: TRBJ2-2; V gene: TRBV4-3; CDR3 protein: ASSQESGGGTGELF
J gene: TRBJ2-5; V gene: TRBV9; CDR3 protein: ASSATRREETQY
J gene: TRBJ2-4; V gene: TRBV19; CDR3 protein: ASSSQGRFPQY
J gene: TRBJ1-1; V gene: TRBV9; CDR3 protein: ASSAQGANTEAF
J gene: TRBJ2-7; V gene: TRBV6-6; CDR3 protein: ASSGFPYEQY
J gene: TRBJ1-1; V gene: TRBV5-1; CDR3 protein: ASSSVQGGNTEAF
J gene: TRBJ1-1; V gene: TRBV20-1; CDR3 protein: SAKDTEAF
J gene: TRBJ1-1; V gene: TRBV7-2; CDR3 protein: ASSPTVGTEAF
J gene: TRBJ2-3; V gene: TRBV19; CDR3 protein: ASKGILAGVKWSDTQY
J gene: TRBJ2-5; V gene: TRBV5-1; CDR3 protein: ASSSSGRAQWETQY
J gene: TRBJ1-3; V gene: TRBV5-1; CDR3 protein: ATPQSGCGNTIY
J gene: TRBJ1-2; V gene: TRBV5-8; CDR3 protein: ASSLPGELHYGYT
J gene: TRBJ1-1; V gene: TRBV29-1; CDR3 protein: SVLRNTEAF
J gene: TRBJ2-3; V gene: TRBV27; CDR3 protein: ASSFSGKSTDTQY
J gene: TRBJ1-5; V gene: TRBV30; CDR3 protein: AWSYSNQPQH
J gene: TRBJ2-3; V gene: TRBV7-9; CDR3 protein: ASSFLAGANTDTQY
J gene: TRBJ2-7; V gene: TRBV4-1; CDR3 protein: ASSQDRVGPYEQY
J gene: TRBJ2-3; V gene: TRBV9; CDR3 protein: ASSETSGRAVTQY
J gene: TRBJ2-1; V gene: TRBV13; CDR3 protein: ASSSYTSGFYNEQF
J gene: TRBJ2-3; V gene: TRBV10-3; CDR3 protein: AIGGTSGQSTDTQY
J gene: TRBJ2-3; V gene: TRBV5-1; CDR3 protein: ASRDTELNTQY
J gene: TRBJ2-7; V gene: TRBV10-1; CDR3 protein: ASSESGQSYEQY
J gene: TRBJ2-1; V gene: TRBV5-4; CDR3 protein: ASSSTSVNEQF
J gene: TRBJ2-3; V gene: TRBV5-4; CDR3 protein: ASSLDLGGTDTQY
J gene: TRBJ1-2; V gene: TRBV5-4; CDR3 protein: ASSLVGGFGYGYT
J gene: TRBJ2-7; V gene: TRBV18; CDR3 protein: ASSPNSYEQY
J gene: TRBJ1-2; V gene: TRBV30; CDR3 protein: ACPGQARQNYGYT
J gene: TRBJ1-2; V gene: TRBV28; CDR3 protein: ASSLVQGSNYGYT
J gene: TRBJ2-2; V gene: TRBV5-3; CDR3 protein: ARSKVQVDTGELF
J gene: TRBJ2-3; V gene: TRBV27; CDR3 protein: ASSLSGTGTDTQY
J gene: TRBJ2-1; V gene: TRBV11-2; CDR3 protein: ASSRTSGVYNEQF
J gene: TRBJ1-4; V gene: TRBV5-1; CDR3 protein: ASSIFSIDEKLF
J gene: TRBJ2-2; V gene: TRBV11-2; CDR3 protein: ASSLPLMSGYTGELF
J gene: TRBJ1-2; V gene: TRBV6-1; CDR3 protein: ASSATSNRYGYT